Listed below are T cell receptor beta chains from one sample, sequenced in a study of chemoradiotherapy in HPV16-positive cancers. Here immunoSEQ multiplex PCR was the method, and the copy in TCRdb shows in-frame clones only, minus some. Among 53,000 or so clones listed, more than 90% were seen once. Sequenced here: blood, sampled from a patient who underwent chemoradiotherapy. The origin of the receptors is a human donor with HPV-associated anogenital cancer. The CDR3 runs from the conserved cysteine through the conserved F or W. A D gene is named only where the DNA matches it firmly. Clone size is given for some rows only: seen once, a few or many times, or a class if the clone is expanded.

v_call,clone_size,d_call,j_call,cdr3_aa,cdr3_nt
TRBV6-6,once,.,TRBJ1-5,CASSYSGVGGNQPQHF,TGTGCCAGCAGTTACTCTGGTGTTGGGGGCAATCAGCCCCAGCATTTT
TRBV4-3,.,.,TRBJ2-1,CASSQGPENEQFF,TGCGCCAGCAGCCAAGGTCCGGAAAATGAGCAGTTCTTC
TRBV7-9,.,.,TRBJ2-7,CASSLREQYF,TGTGCCAGCAGCTTACGCGAGCAGTACTTC
TRBV18,.,TRBD2,TRBJ2-1,CASSPASGYSNEQFF,TGTGCCAGCTCACCAGCTAGCGGGTATTCCAATGAGCAGTTCTTC
TRBV27,medium-sized,.,TRBJ1-2,CASSSSGQTYGYTF,TGTGCCAGCAGTTCATCCGGACAGACCTATGGCTACACCTTC
TRBV6-6,.,TRBD1,TRBJ2-4,CASSSYRGAKNIQYF,TGTGCCAGCAGTTCTTACAGGGGAGCCAAAAACATTCAGTACTTC
TRBV10-3,.,.,TRBJ1-1,CAISESLQPWTEAFF,TGTGCCATCAGTGAGTCGTTGCAGCCCTGGACTGAAGCTTTCTTT
TRBV9,.,TRBD2,TRBJ2-3,CASSSSGRAADTQYF,TGTGCCAGCAGCTCCAGCGGGAGGGCCGCAGATACGCAGTATTTT
TRBV5-6,.,.,TRBJ1-2,CASSLVESNYGYTF,TGTGCCAGCAGCTTGGTGGAGTCTAACTATGGCTACACCTTC
TRBV5-4,.,TRBD1,TRBJ2-3,CASSETGGTDTQYF,TGTGCCAGCAGTGAGACAGGGGGCACAGATACGCAGTATTTT
TRBV4-3,.,TRBD2,TRBJ2-3,CASSQGTSLTDTQYF,TGCGCCAGCAGCCAAGGGACTAGCCTCACAGATACGCAGTATTTT
TRBV5-6,.,TRBD1,TRBJ1-2,CASNQGDSVGYTF,TGTGCCAGCAACCAAGGGGACAGCGTTGGCTACACCTTC
TRBV19,.,.,TRBJ2-2,CATKGPNTGELFF,TGTGCCACCAAAGGACCGAACACCGGGGAGCTGTTTTTT
TRBV4-3,once,TRBD1,TRBJ2-1,CASSQDPGGYNEQFF,TGCGCCAGCAGCCAAGATCCAGGGGGCTACAATGAGCAGTTCTTC
TRBV6-5,.,.,TRBJ1-2,CASSYKGSYTF,TGTGCCAGCAGTTACAAGGGGAGCTACACCTTC
TRBV7-9,.,.,TRBJ1-1,CASSLVTGFGTEAFF,TGTGCCAGCAGCTTAGTAACAGGGTTTGGGACTGAAGCTTTCTTT
TRBV4-3,.,TRBD1,TRBJ1-4,CASSHLGQGGEKLFF,TGCGCCAGCAGCCATTTGGGACAGGGAGGTGAAAAACTGTTTTTT
TRBV19,.,.,TRBJ1-2,CASKVGRGPYGYTF,TGTGCCAGTAAAGTGGGGAGGGGCCCCTATGGCTACACCTTC
TRBV30,.,.,TRBJ1-3,CAWSGGGSSGNTIYF,TGTGCCTGGAGTGGAGGCGGCAGCTCTGGAAACACCATATATTTT
TRBV9,.,.,TRBJ1-3,CASSSGGDSGNTIYF,TGTGCCAGCAGCTCGGGGGGCGACTCTGGAAACACCATATATTTT
TRBV19,.,TRBD1,TRBJ2-7,CASSIVGTGTTGRYEQYF,TGTGCCAGTAGTATAGTGGGGACAGGGACTACAGGGAGGTACGAGCAGTACTTC
TRBV9,.,.,TRBJ2-1,CASSVQGLLYNEQFF,TGTGCCAGCAGCGTACAGGGACTCCTCTACAATGAGCAGTTCTTC
TRBV9,.,TRBD1,TRBJ1-1,CASSGLRTGNTEAFF,TGTGCCAGCAGCGGACTCCGGACAGGGAACACTGAAGCTTTCTTT
TRBV7-3,.,.,TRBJ2-5,CASSWTNQETQYF,TGTGCCAGCAGCTGGACTAATCAAGAGACCCAGTACTTC
TRBV7-6,.,.,TRBJ2-5,CASSLAQGPQETQYF,TGTGCCAGCAGCTTAGCGCAAGGCCCCCAAGAGACCCAGTACTTC
TRBV11-2,few,.,TRBJ1-1,CASSGGWAEAFF,TGTGCCAGCAGCGGAGGGTGGGCTGAAGCTTTCTTT
TRBV15,.,.,TRBJ2-7,CATSRAAGIHEQYF,TGTGCCACCAGCAGAGCGGCAGGGATCCACGAGCAGTACTTC
TRBV18,.,TRBD1,TRBJ2-7,CASSPTLGQGSSYEQYF,TGTGCCAGCTCACCTACCTTAGGACAGGGGAGCTCCTACGAGCAGTACTTC
TRBV5-1,.,.,TRBJ2-3,CASSQGSDTQYF,TGCGCCAGCAGTCAGGGGTCAGATACGCAGTATTTT
TRBV5-1,.,.,TRBJ2-5,CASKQGQETQYF,TGCGCCAGCAAACAAGGGCAAGAGACCCAGTACTTC
TRBV27,few,.,TRBJ2-6,CATSISSGANVLTF,TGTGCCACCTCCATCAGCTCTGGGGCCAACGTCCTGACTTTC